The entry below gives a single T cell receptor delta chain sequence along with its context. Its antigen has not been determined. TCRdb's protein for this DNA is that of a much larger clone and differs from the translation at residue 3, likely a read error; the protein shown is the DNA translation. Libraries were constructed by multiplex PCR. Sequencing was performed on an Illumina MiSeq. Both TCR gamma (TRG) and TCR delta (TRD) chains were sequenced from each sorted gammadelta T cell sample. In the paper's pipeline: Repertoire analyses included clonotype tree plots, accumulated frequency of the top 20 clonotypes, diversity index (DI) and D75 metrics. TCRdb reanalyzed the public reads with the CATT caller, and identical DNA sequences were merged afterwards. These V and J calls originate from TCRdb's pipeline instead of the authors' own analysis. The sample profile shows 90,000 to 95,000 delta-chain clones; 0.85% to 1% of them were found once. Of the sample, nearly 10% falls within the top ten clones.

For bulk TCR repertoire analysis, Vgamma9/Vdelta2+ and Vdelta2-negative gammadelta T cell populations were isolated by flow sorting from peripheral blood mononuclear cells. The sample belongs to a study of γδ T cells in repeated Plasmodium falciparum infection (dated by TCRdb to 2020 to 2022). Study-level background: The natural-infection arm enrolled Malian children exposed to intense seasonal malaria transmission and compared the Malian children with Australian children matched for age and gender. A few malaria-naive U.S. adults underwent four controlled human malaria infections by bites from P. falciparum NF54-infected Anopheles stephensi mosquitoes over around 590 days. Samples were collected from controlled-infection subjects at baseline, immediately before selected infections, and 21 days after each infection. Malian gammadelta TCR repertoires were analysed cross-sectionally during no-transmission periods and were analysed longitudinally across acute febrile malaria episodes. Using both natural infection in Mali and controlled human malaria infection, the study looked at the way repeated Plasmodium falciparum infection shapes the human gammadelta T cell repertoire. The investigation overall reported the following: Compared with the repertoires of Australian children, the Vdelta2-negative gammadelta TCR repertoires of Malian children appeared more clonally expanded, less diverse and less shared. In Vdelta2-negative gammadelta TCR repertoires, which were largely Vdelta1+, repeated controlled infections appeared to drive waves of new clonotype selection. The Malian cohort came from a small rural village of predominantly one ethnic group, limiting generalizability. The controlled-infection cohort was small, limiting analysis of inter-individual variability in gammadelta T cell responses. Vgamma9/Vdelta2+ TCR repertoires kept a highly stable polyclonal repertoire across time and infection, and many TCRgamma sequences overlapped between individuals.

V is cut back by 11 bases and J by 2 bases, with 12 bases in the junction unmatched. Spanning cysteine to phenylalanine, the CDR3 consists of 16 amino acids. Of all the DNA, just the CDR3 is kept, 48 bases in frame from base 1. CDR1 TSWWSYY and CDR2 QGS were looked up in the germline V gene. The receptor comes from a pool of human donors (malaria-infected and uninfected, not separated). The sequence joins TRDV1 to TRDJ2, with TRDD3 matching 9 junction bases. The J gene comes from matching the DNA to germline here; TCRdb lacks it. Material: gamma-delta T cells from blood. The DNA sequence is TGTGCTTTCAAGACGGGTGGGGATACGTTGACAGCACAACTCTTCTTT. It specifies CAFKTGGDTLTAQLFF.